This TCR beta chain was recovered during a study of T cells in Graves' hyperthyroidism and ophthalmopathy. This clonotype has ten or more counts. Amplification of TCR beta CDR3 regions used RNA as the template. HTBI primers were the set used in a first-round RT-PCR of the TCR CDR3. MiXCR was run by TCRdb on the multiplex PCR reads, yielding one entry per CDR3 protein. The sample consists of over 250,000 distinct CDR3 sequences, roughly 15% of them appearing once. Germline lookup yields CDR1 MDHEN and CDR2 SYDVKM. The junction had 14 bases not matched to a gene; V was cut back by 10 bases and J by 7 bases. This CDR3 region has 15 residues.

The TCR was taken from a middle-aged woman with Graves' ophthalmopathy. Sequencing was performed on blood. The rearrangement uses TRBV28 and TRBJ2-1, with 9 bases matching TRBD1. The DNA for the CDR3 is TGTGCCATCGGGCTGTCCGACAGGGGGAGGAATGAGCAGTTCTTC. The encoded protein is CAIGLSDRGRNEQFF.